This TCR beta chain was captured in a study of blood T cell repertoires in COVID-19. Study overall: Samples representing acute and convalescent COVID-19 were sourced from the United States, Italy and Spain.

The Seattle patients joined while their infection was active and were tracked longitudinally afterward. Authors' processing steps: Estimates of nucleated cell counts were drawn from the amplification of reference gene primers. Profiling relied on immunoSEQ multiplex PCR, and the TCRdb table lists in-frame clones only, not all of them. V and J calls and clone size are copied from that table; D and trimming were computed from the DNA. The sample records just under 350,000 clones, 80% to 90% being singletons. As regards this clone: The identical CDR3 is also encoded by other nucleotide sequences in the sample.

Germline loops: CDR1 PRHDT, CDR2 FYEKMQ (reference sequence). With 6 bases removed from V and 13 bases from J, the gap between germline ends came to 27 bases. The CDR3 spans 15 residues. Sequenced sample: peripheral blood. This receptor was obtained from a woman aged 45-65 years with COVID-19, enrolled during active disease. The genes are TRBV13 and TRBJ1-2; D remains unclear. The CDR3 loop reads CASSLSREGSRVFTF. In DNA form, the CDR3 reads TGTGCCAGCAGTTTAAGTCGGGAGGGATCAAGGGTTTTCACCTTC.